Each of the 24 T cell receptor beta chains below was sequenced from the same sample in a study of blood T cell repertoires in COVID-19. Measured with immunoSEQ multiplex PCR; TCRdb has only the in-frame clones, and not every one. Of 150,000 to 200,000 clones in the sample, more than 70% were seen once. Sequenced: peripheral blood. The receptors come from a human donor in a cohort sampled during active COVID-19.

This chain uses TRBV5-1 with TRBJ2-7; D uncertain. The CDR3 runs 14 residues. Germline values: CDR1 SGHRS, CDR2 YFSETQ. V was cut by 0 bases and J by 0 bases, with 7 bases left in between. This CDR3 reads CASSLVAGSYEQYF. The DNA for the CDR3 is TGCGCCAGCAGCTTGGTCGCAGGCTCCTACGAGCAGTACTTC.

The chain couples TRBV6-2 or TRBV6-3 to TRBJ2-7; unclear D gene. V dropped 5 bases and J dropped 0 bases, with 14 bases sitting between them. This CDR3 region has 15 residues. Germline lookup yields CDR1 MNHEY and CDR2 SVGEGT. The CDR3 reads CASSTPRVLSYEQYF. Written as DNA, the CDR3 is TGTGCCAGCAGTACACCCCGGGTCCTCTCCTACGAGCAGTACTTC.

This clone was seen a handful of times. The chain carries TRBV4-3 and TRBJ1-1; the D gene is possibly TRBD1 (6 bases). The CDR3 is made up of 13 amino acids. CDR1 is LGHNA and CDR2 is YSLEER in the germline V gene. The V and J ends lost 4 bases and 5 bases respectively, with 11 bases between them. The CDR3: CASSPTGWTEAFF. As DNA, the CDR3 is TGCGCCAGCAGCCCTACAGGGTGGACTGAAGCTTTCTTT.

This chain links TRBV5-1 with TRBJ2-7, with 10 bases aligning to TRBD1. Germline assignment: CDR1 SGHRS and CDR2 YFSETQ. The CDR3 sequence is 20 residues long. V shed 3 bases, J shed 4 bases, and the junction held 22 bases outside the gene matches. The CDR3 sequence is CASSYQTGNRRTGGRYEQYF. The CDR3 nucleotides read TGCGCCAGCAGCTATCAGACCGGGAACCGCCGGACAGGGGGACGATACGAGCAGTACTTC.

In this sample, this clone turned up once. The chain links TRBV27 to TRBJ2-1; D may be TRBD2 (7 bases). CDR3 size: 12 residues. In germline, CDR1 is MNHEY, CDR2 SMNVEV (reference sequence). Deletions cut 5 bases from V and 9 bases from J, with 11 bases between. CDR3 sequence (DNA): TGTGCCAGCAGTCGGGGGGCTGGTGAGCAGTTCTTC. Amino acids: CASSRGAGEQFF.

The chain uses TRBV6-5 and TRBJ1-1; 7 bases are shared with TRBD1. Germline V lookup: CDR1 MNHEY, CDR2 SVGAGI. CDR3 length: 15 residues. With V trimmed by 7 bases and J by 3 bases, 11 bases remained unmatched. CDR3 in DNA: TGTGCCAGCACCCTGAGAGGGGGCGCGGACACTGAAGCTTTCTTT. It translates to CASTLRGGADTEAFF.

The chain combines TRBV6-5 with TRBJ2-7, with 11 bases that match TRBD2. This CDR3 comprises 13 residues. J gave up 6 bases and V 7 bases, and 5 bases lay outside the gene matches. CDR1 MNHEY and CDR2 SVGAGI come from the germline V gene. The CDR3 reads CASKTSGTVEQYF. CDR3 nucleotides: TGTGCCAGCAAGACTAGCGGGACTGTCGAGCAGTACTTC.

The chain joins TRBV6-5 to TRBJ1-2; D might be TRBD1 (5 bases). The CDR3 is 15 amino acids. The V gene lost 6 bases and the J gene lost 2 bases, with 16 bases spanning the gap. Per the germline V gene, CDR1 is MNHEY and CDR2 is SVGAGI. The CDR3 loop reads CASSLGRGWNYGYTF. Here the CDR3 DNA reads TGTGCCAGCAGCCTGGGGAGGGGTTGGAACTATGGCTACACCTTC.

This clone has ten or more counts. This sequence joins TRBV14 and TRBJ1-6, with a tentative D call TRBD1 (5 bases). With 1 base removed from V and 4 bases from J, the gap between germline ends came to 20 bases. The CDR3 has 19 residues. Germline CDR1 and CDR2: SGHDN and FVKESK. CDR3 sequence reads: CASSQGNRHGGTYNSPLHF. CDR3 DNA: TGTGCCAGCAGCCAAGGGAACCGACACGGGGGAACATATAATTCACCCCTCCACTTT.

The chain links TRBV5-1 to TRBJ1-2; weak D call: TRBD1 (5 bases). The CDR3 extends over 15 amino acids. Trimming cost V 0 bases and J 2 bases, with 11 bases left between them. CDR1 and CDR2 (germline): SGHRS, YFSETQ. CDR3 amino acids: CASSLDFGGNYGYTF. The CDR3 nucleotides are TGCGCCAGCAGCTTGGATTTCGGGGGAAACTATGGCTACACCTTC. The full variable domain, rest sourced from reference TRBV5-1 and TRBJ1-2, is KAGVTQTPRYLIKTRGQQVTLSCSPISGHRSVSWYQQTPGQGLQFLFEYFSETQRNKGNFPGRFSGRQFSNSRSEMNVSTLELGDSALYLCASSLDFGGNYGYTFGSGTRLTVV.

This sequence joins TRBV6-1 and TRBJ1-3; D remains unclear. Trimming pared 0 bases from V and 0 bases from J, leaving 9 bases between. Germline values: CDR1 MNHNS, CDR2 SASEGT. The CDR3 runs to 16 residues. CDR3 protein: CASSEAEGSSGNTIYF. The CDR3 DNA is TGTGCCAGCAGTGAAGCAGAGGGTAGCTCTGGAAACACCATATATTTT.

This clone has only a few counts. The genes are TRBV2 and TRBJ2-1; 7 positions match TRBD2. The CDR3 loop spans 15 amino acids. V gave up 2 bases and J gave up 2 bases; unmatched junction bases: 3. Germline loops: CDR1 SNHLY, CDR2 FYNNEI. The CDR3 is CASSEQREAYNEQFF. For the CDR3, the DNA is TGTGCCAGCAGTGAACAGCGGGAAGCCTACAATGAGCAGTTCTTC.

This clone appeared a single time. This sequence joins TRBV18 and TRBJ1-1; D remains ambiguous. Deletions cut 6 bases from V and 3 bases from J, with 14 bases between. The CDR3 is made up of 14 amino acids. Germline CDR1 is KGHSH and CDR2 is LQKENI. CDR3 in amino acids: CASSTSMVDTEAFF. The CDR3 nucleotides read TGTGCCAGCTCCACGAGTATGGTGGACACTGAAGCTTTCTTT. Filled out from reference TRBV18 and TRBJ1-1, the complete variable domain reads NAGVMQNPRHLVRRRGQEARLRCSPMKGHSHVYWYRQLPEEGLKFMVYLQKENIIDESGMPKERFSAEFPKEGPSILRIQQVVRGDSAAYFCASSTSMVDTEAFFGQGTRLTVV.

This clone was seen a few times. V gene TRBV9 combines with J gene TRBJ2-5, with 7 bases matching TRBD1. V lost 0 bases to trimming and J lost 7 bases; unmatched junction nucleotides: 6. Germline V lookup: CDR1 SGDLS, CDR2 YYNGEE. The CDR3 is 14 residues long. As DNA, the CDR3 is TGTGCCAGCAGCGTAGAGGGGGCTGGGGGGACCCAGTACTTC. It codes for CASSVEGAGGTQYF.

This clone has a single count. The genes are TRBV11-3 and TRBJ2-1, with 8 bases lining up with TRBD1. Germline V gene lookup returns CDR1 SGHNT and CDR2 YENEEA. Trimming at V came to 5 bases and at J to 8 bases, leaving 11 bases not matched to a gene. This CDR3 comprises 15 residues. The CDR3 DNA reads as TGTGCCAGCAGCCCTGGGACAGGAGGAACTTATGAGCAGTTCTTC. Translated: CASSPGTGGTYEQFF.

This rearrangement joins TRBV4-3 to TRBJ2-1, with D possibly being TRBD2 (5 bases). This CDR3 contains 18 residues. The germline V and J ends were trimmed by 1 base and 4 bases, with 20 bases remaining between them. Germline CDR1 is LGHNA and CDR2 is YSLEER. The DNA of the CDR3 is TGCGCCAGCAGCCAAGTCTCTTGGGGAGCGTCTCCTTACAATGAGCAGTTCTTC. Protein: CASSQVSWGASPYNEQFF.

The gene calls are TRBV10-3 and TRBJ2-1; 14 nucleotides line up with TRBD2. V lost 4 bases to trimming and J lost 0 bases; unmatched junction nucleotides: 14. Per germline, CDR1 ENHRY and CDR2 SYGVKD. CDR3 size: 21 residues. In nucleotides, the CDR3 is TGTGCCATCAGTGTCCAAGGTGGGACTAGCGGGAGCAGGAGCTCCTACAATGAGCAGTTCTTC. The encoded protein is CAISVQGGTSGSRSSYNEQFF.

This chain connects TRBV3-1 (or the pseudogene TRBV3-2) to TRBJ2-2, with TRBD2 identical over 8 bases. Trimming removed 4 bases from V and 5 bases from J; junction bases left unmatched: 6. CDR3 length: 15 amino acids. CDR1 and CDR2 from the germline V gene are LGHDT and YNNKEL (reference sequence). CDR3 protein: CASSLGGARTGELFF. The CDR3 nucleotides read TGTGCCAGCAGCCTCGGGGGGGCGAGAACCGGGGAGCTGTTTTTT.

This clone was counted only a few times. The chain links TRBV5-4 to TRBJ1-6, with TRBD1 matching over 8 bases. CDR3 size: 15 residues. From germline, CDR1 is SGHNT and CDR2 YYREEE (reference sequence). Germline trimming cut 4 bases from V and 9 bases from J; bases unmatched to any gene: 9. This CDR3 reads CASSPDAGGSSPLHF. For the CDR3, the DNA is TGTGCCAGCAGCCCGGACGCAGGGGGCAGTTCACCCCTCCACTTT.

As to this clone: The sample contains more than one DNA sequence encoding this CDR3. The chain joins TRBV28 to TRBJ2-2, with 7 bases that match TRBD2. The CDR3 runs 15 residues. Trimming cost V 3 bases and J 0 bases; bases outside gene matches: 1. Germline-derived CDR1 and CDR2 are MDHEN and SYDVKM. CDR3 amino acids: CASSFAGANTGELFF. Written as DNA, the CDR3 is TGTGCCAGCAGTTTCGCGGGGGCGAACACCGGGGAGCTGTTTTTT.

This clone has a single count. CDR3 DNA sequence: TGCGCCAGCAGTGAGTCGCCAGGGGCTCAGCCCCAGCATTTT. It specifies CASSESPGAQPQHF. This rearrangement joins TRBV10-1 to TRBJ1-5; the D gene is possibly TRBD1 (6 bases). V lost 0 bases and J 6 bases, leaving 9 bases between the germline ends. The CDR3 totals 14 residues. The germline gives CDR1 WNHNN, CDR2 SYGVQD (reference sequence).

J is TRBJ2-1 and V is TRBV5-8, with TRBD2 matching over 10 bases. The V gene end was trimmed by 3 bases and the J gene end by 10 bases; junction bases not matched to a gene: 10. The V gene's germline CDR1 is SGHTS and CDR2 YDEGEE. The CDR3 consists of 15 residues. DNA for the CDR3: TGTGCCAGCAGCTCCCAAGCGGGAGGGCCTAGAGAGCAGTTCTTC. This encodes CASSSQAGGPREQFF.

This chain connects TRBV6-6 to TRBJ2-7, with a tentative D call TRBD2 (6 bases). V was clipped by 0 bases and J by 9 bases, with 12 bases between them. The CDR3 sequence is 13 residues long. The germline V gene encodes CDR1 MNHNY and CDR2 SVGAGI (reference sequence). CDR3 nucleotides: TGTGCCAGCAGTTACTCGTCGACGCGGGGGCAGTACTTC. This translates into CASSYSSTRGQYF.

The gene calls are TRBV10-3 and TRBJ1-1; TRBD1 matches 7 bases. This CDR3 comprises 15 residues. Germline V lookup: CDR1 ENHRY, CDR2 SYGVKD. Trimming cost V 6 bases and J 1 base; bases outside gene matches: 8. The CDR3 DNA follows: TGTGCCATCAGGGATACAGGGACAGCGAACACTGAAGCTTTCTTT. Amino acid sequence: CAIRDTGTANTEAFF.